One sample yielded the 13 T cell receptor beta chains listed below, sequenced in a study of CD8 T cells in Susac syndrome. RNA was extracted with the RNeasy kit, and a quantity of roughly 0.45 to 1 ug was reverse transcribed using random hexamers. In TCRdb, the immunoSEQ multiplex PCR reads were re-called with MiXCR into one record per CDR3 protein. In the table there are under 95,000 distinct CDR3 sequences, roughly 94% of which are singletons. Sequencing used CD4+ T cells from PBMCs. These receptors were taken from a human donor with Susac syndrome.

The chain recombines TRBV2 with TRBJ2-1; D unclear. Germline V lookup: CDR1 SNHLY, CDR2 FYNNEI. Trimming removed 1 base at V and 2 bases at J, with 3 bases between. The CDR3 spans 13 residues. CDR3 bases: TGTGCCAGCAGTGAAGGGGCCTACAATGAGCAGTTCTTC. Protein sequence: CASSEGAYNEQFF.

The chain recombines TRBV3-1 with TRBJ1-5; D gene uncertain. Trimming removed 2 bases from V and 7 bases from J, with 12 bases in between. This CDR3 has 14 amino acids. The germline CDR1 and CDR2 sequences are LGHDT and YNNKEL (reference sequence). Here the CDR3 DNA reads TGTGCCAGCAGCCAAAAAGGAGGAGGACAGCCCCAGCATTTT. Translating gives CASSQKGGGQPQHF.

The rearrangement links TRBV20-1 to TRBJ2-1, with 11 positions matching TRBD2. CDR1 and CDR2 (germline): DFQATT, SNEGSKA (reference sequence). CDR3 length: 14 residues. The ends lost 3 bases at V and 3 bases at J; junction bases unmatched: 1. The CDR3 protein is CSARGLADYNEQFF. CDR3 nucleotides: TGCAGTGCTAGGGGACTAGCGGACTACAATGAGCAGTTCTTC.

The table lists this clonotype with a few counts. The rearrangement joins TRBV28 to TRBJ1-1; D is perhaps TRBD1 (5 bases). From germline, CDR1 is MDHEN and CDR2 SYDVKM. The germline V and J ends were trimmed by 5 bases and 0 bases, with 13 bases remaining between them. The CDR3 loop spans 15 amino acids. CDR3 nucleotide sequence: TGTGCCAGCAGTCCACCCGGGGGGATGAACACTGAAGCTTTCTTT. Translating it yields CASSPPGGMNTEAFF.

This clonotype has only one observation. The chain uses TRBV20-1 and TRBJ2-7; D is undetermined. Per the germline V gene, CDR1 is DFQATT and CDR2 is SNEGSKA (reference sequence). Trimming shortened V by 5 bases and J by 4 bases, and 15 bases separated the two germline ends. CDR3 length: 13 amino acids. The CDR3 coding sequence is TGCAGTGCTGGGCTGACGGTCCATTACGAGCAGTACTTC. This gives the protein CSAGLTVHYEQYF.

The CDR3 region has the DNA TGCAGTGCTCCTGTCACAGATACGCAGTATTTT. Encoded protein: CSAPVTDTQYF. This chain uses TRBV20-1 with TRBJ2-3; no clear D. CDR3 length equals 11 residues. Trimming took off 5 bases at V and 2 bases at J, with 5 bases between the two ends. In germline, CDR1 is DFQATT, CDR2 SNEGSKA (reference sequence).

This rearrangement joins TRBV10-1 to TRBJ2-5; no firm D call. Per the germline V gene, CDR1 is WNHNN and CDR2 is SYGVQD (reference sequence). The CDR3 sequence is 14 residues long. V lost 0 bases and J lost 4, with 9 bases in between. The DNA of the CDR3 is TGCGCCAGCAGTGAGTCGATGGTGGGAGAGACCCAGTACTTC. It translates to CASSESMVGETQYF.

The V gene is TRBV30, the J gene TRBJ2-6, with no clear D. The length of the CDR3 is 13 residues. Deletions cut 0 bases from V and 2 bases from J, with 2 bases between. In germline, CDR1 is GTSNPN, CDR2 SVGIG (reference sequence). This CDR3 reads CAWSVPGANVLTF. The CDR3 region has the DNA TGTGCCTGGAGTGTACCTGGGGCCAACGTCCTGACTTTC.

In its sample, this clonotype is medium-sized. The CDR3 sequence is CASSIGLAGISTQYF. CDR3 DNA sequence: TGTGCCAGCAGCATAGGACTAGCGGGGATAAGTACGCAGTATTTT. The chain couples TRBV7-9 to TRBJ2-3; TRBD2 aligns across 12 bases. V shed 5 bases, J shed 8 bases, and the junction held 8 bases outside the gene matches. The CDR3 extends over 15 amino acids. From germline, CDR1 is SEHNR and CDR2 FQNEAQ (reference sequence).

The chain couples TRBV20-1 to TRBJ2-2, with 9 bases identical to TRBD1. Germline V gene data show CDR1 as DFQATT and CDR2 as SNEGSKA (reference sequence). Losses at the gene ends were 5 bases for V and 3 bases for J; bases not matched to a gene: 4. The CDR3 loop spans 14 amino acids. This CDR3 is CSAEGQGDTGELFF. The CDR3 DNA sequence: TGCAGTGCTGAGGGACAGGGAGACACCGGGGAGCTGTTTTTT.

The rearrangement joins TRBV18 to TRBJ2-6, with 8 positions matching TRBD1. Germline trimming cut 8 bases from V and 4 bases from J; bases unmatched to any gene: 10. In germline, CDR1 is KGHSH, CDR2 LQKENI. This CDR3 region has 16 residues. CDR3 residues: CASRLGQGAGANVLTF. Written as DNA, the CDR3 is TGTGCCAGCAGACTTGGACAGGGAGCGGGGGCCAACGTCCTGACTTTC.

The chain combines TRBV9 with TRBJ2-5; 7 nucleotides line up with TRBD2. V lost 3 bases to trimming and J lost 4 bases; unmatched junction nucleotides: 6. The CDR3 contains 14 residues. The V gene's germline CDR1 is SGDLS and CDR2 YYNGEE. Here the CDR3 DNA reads TGTGCCAGCAGCGCCAGGACGGGGGGAGAGACCCAGTACTTC. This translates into CASSARTGGETQYF.

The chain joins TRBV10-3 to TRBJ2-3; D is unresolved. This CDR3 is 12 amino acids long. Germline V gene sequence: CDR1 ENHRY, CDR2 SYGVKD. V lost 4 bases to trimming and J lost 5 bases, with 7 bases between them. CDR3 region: CAISAALDTQYF. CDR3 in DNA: TGTGCCATCAGTGCAGCATTAGATACGCAGTATTTT.